This TCR beta chain was sequenced for a study of identical twins. Concerning this clonotype: Antigen specificity is unknown.

Germline CDR1 is SGHRS and CDR2 is YFSETQ. The trim removed 4 bases at V and 7 bases at J, leaving 5 bases unmatched. The CDR3 runs 15 residues. Template switching (which added a universal primer site) was used, and cDNA carried unique molecular identifiers. TCRdb reprocessed the 5' RACE reads with MiXCR, giving one entry per CDR3 protein. Among under 900,000 distinct CDR3 sequences listed, 9% to 15% were seen once. Study outcomes and limitations: Surplus twin overlap in beta out-of-frame sequences was less pronounced.

These same records also appear under a second study, on yellow fever vaccine responses in identical twins.

Sequenced material: PBMCs. The sequence was collected from a woman younger than 35 in good health. The chain links TRBV5-1 to TRBJ1-4, with 12 bases aligning to TRBD1. CDR3 in amino acids: CASSKGTGGFEKLFF. In DNA form, the CDR3 reads TGCGCCAGCAGCAAAGGGACAGGGGGCTTTGAAAAACTGTTTTTT.